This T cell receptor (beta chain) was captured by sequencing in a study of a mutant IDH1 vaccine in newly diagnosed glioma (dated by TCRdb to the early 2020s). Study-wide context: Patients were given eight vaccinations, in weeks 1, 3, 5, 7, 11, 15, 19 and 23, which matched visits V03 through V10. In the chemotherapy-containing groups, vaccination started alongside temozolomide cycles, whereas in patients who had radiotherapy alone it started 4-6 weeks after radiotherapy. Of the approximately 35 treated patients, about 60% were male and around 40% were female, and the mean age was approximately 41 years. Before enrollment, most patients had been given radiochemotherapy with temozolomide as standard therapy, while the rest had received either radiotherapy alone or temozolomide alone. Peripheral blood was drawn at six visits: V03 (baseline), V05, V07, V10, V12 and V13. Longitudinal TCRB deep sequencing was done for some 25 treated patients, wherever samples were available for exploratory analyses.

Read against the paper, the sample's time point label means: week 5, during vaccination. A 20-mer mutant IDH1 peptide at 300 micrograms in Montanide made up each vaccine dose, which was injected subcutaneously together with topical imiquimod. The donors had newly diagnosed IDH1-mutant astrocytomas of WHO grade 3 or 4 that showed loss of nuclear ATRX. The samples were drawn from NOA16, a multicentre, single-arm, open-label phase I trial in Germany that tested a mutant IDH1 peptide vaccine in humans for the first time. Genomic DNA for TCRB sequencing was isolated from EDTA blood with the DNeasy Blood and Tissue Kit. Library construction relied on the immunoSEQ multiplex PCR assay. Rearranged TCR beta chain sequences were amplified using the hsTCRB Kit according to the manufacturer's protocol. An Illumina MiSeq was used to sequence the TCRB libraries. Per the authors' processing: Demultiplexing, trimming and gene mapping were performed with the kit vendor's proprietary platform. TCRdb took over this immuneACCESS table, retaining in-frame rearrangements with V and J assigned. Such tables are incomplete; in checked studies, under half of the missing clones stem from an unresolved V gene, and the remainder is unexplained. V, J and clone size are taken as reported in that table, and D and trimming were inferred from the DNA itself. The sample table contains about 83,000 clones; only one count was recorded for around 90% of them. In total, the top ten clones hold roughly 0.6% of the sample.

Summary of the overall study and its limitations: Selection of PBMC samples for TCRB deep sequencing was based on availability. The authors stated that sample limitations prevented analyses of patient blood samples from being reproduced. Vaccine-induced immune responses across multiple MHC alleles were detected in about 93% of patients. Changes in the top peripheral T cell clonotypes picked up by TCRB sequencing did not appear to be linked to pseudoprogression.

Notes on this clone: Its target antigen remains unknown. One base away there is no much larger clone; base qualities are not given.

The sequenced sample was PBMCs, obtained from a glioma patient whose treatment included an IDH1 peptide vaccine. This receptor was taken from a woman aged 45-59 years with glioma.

In nucleotide form, the sequence is TGTGCCAGCAGTTCCCCAGTTTACGAGCAGTACTTC. Translated, it reads CASSSPVYEQYF. The chain is assembled from TRBV28 and TRBJ2-7, with the D gene too uncertain to name. Measured from the cysteine to the phenylalanine, the CDR3 is 12 residues long. The read is trimmed to its CDR3 DNA, 36 bases read in frame from base 1. The germline V gene gives CDR1 as MDHEN and CDR2 as SYDVKM. V and J lose 4 bases and 4 bases, and a span of 8 bases separates them.